This T cell receptor (beta chain) was sequenced for a study of shared clonotypes between healthy human individuals (dated by TCRdb to 2019 to 2021). Notes on the research overall: The cohort included a few men and two women between 18 and 49 years of age. Different laboratories and diverse techniques were used to prepare libraries and sequence TCR repertoires, to increase sequencing depth and limit assay-specific biases. Per donor, leukapheresis produced somewhere between about 0.8 and 9 billion PBMCs. For each donor, CD4 naive and CD4 memory were each given three plates, CD8 naive was given two plates, and CD8 memory was given one plate. To estimate repertoire size and how much clonotypes are shared between individuals, the study performed deep sequencing of blood TCR repertoires from five healthy adults.

For this clone: What antigen it recognizes has not been identified. Base quality data are lacking; no much larger clone is found one base away.

Donors were healthy HIV-negative adults with no recently reported acute infections or vaccinations. Only Caucasian adults living in Nashville, Tennessee, USA were represented among the donors. CD4+ T cells were enriched through magnetic negative selection, after which naive cells were positively selected on CD45RA and the remaining negative fraction served as the memory subset. Blood was obtained by leukapheresis, after which PBMCs were separated by Ficoll-Histopaque density gradient centrifugation and cryopreserved in liquid nitrogen vapor phase. Analytical flow cytometry was used to check the purity and quantity of every magnetically sorted T cell population. Genomic DNA was isolated from every sorted fraction and measured by UV absorbance on a Nanodrop 2000c. Using the deep immunoSEQ assay, multiplex PCR amplified TCR CDR3 regions from genomic DNA. Extracted genomic DNA from each cell subset was spread evenly across all wells of several immunoSEQ 96-well plates, with each plate serving as a replicate. For sorted subsets, 150 to 250 ng genomic DNA, equal to about 30,000 T cell genomes, was loaded into each replicate PCR. The purified libraries were quantified using a Qubit 3.0 fluorometer, sized with a Bioanalyzer 2100, and then quantified again using the KAPA Library Quantification kit. Every immunoSEQ 96-well plate was sequenced on a dedicated single-read 150-cycle Illumina NextSeq 550 flow cell. The original pipeline was this. Because the immunoSEQ output held only junctional sequences and lacked quality scores, the filtering could not match the filtering applied to full-length reads. To assign V/J genes and CDR3, sequences were annotated using PyIR, a Python wrapper for IgBLAST v1.9, with IMGT germline references. Reads were removed for weak V/J assignments (E-value above 1e-6), missing CDR3, stop codons, out-of-frame junctions, or ambiguous translated residues. V3J clonotypes were defined as sequences sharing the same inferred V gene, J gene, and CDR3 amino acid sequence. Percentage overlap between repertoires was calculated by dividing the number of shared unique clonotypes by the size of the smaller repertoire. Richness of each repertoire was evaluated using RTK rarefaction, the Chao1 estimator, and Recon v2.1 estimates of unobserved clonotypes. Generation probabilities were computed with OLGA for all TCRbeta clonotypes obtained by the gDNA method from several donors. What TCRdb holds here is the immuneACCESS table cut down to in-frame rearrangements. Part of the clones is not present; checked against another copy, under half of the missing clones reflect an unresolved V gene, and the others are unexplained. V and J calls plus clone size are reproduced from that table; the DNA served to infer D and trimming. The sample includes a few million clones, with approximately 90% observed a single time. The ten largest clones capture over 0.12% of the sample.

Study-level results and caveats: Higher generation probabilities were observed for clonotypes shared by all four sorted-subset donors than for non-shared clonotypes. Pairwise subsampling led to the expectation that sequencing depth would affect the degree of clonotype sharing among donors. Across a handful of donors, around 5.4% of naive CD4, roughly 3.5% of naive CD8, 2.3% of memory CD4, and about 0.4% of memory CD8 clonotypes were shared. Because the study included only a small number of donors, the genetic and exposure-history diversity represented was limited. Only blood was sampled, and tissue TCR repertoires likely differ from those in blood. Estimated clonotype richness was generally larger for naive than for memory subsets. Rarefaction of sorted-subset datasets indicated incomplete sequencing despite the large sequencing depth.

V and J are trimmed by 10 bases and 7 bases, and the gene matches miss 11 bases of the junction. In the germline V gene, CDR1 corresponds to MNHNS and CDR2 to SASEGT. The CDR3 goes from the cysteine to the phenylalanine over 13 residues. Only CDR3 DNA is held: 39 bases, read in frame from base 1. Sequencing was done on a sample of naive CD4+ T cells sorted from blood. The sample's cell subset or site, from its label and the paper: CD45RA+ positively selected. The chain uses TRBV6-1 and TRBJ1-2; a stretch of 8 junction bases matches TRBD1. The TCR sequence derives from a man between 18 and 29 years old in good health. The DNA sequence is given as TGTGCCAATCATCAGACAGGGGCTCGTGGCTACACCTTC. Translation gives CANHQTGARGYTF.